The present T cell receptor (beta chain) was sequenced within a study of blood T cell repertoires in COVID-19. Looking at the study overall: Some COVID-19 samples were acute and others convalescent; all came from the United States, Italy and Spain. PBMCs, B-cell-depleted T cells, or T cells were the source of the cDNA or gDNA that made up the material.

Original processing methods: Estimated nucleated cell counts came from reference gene primer amplification. The table came from immunoSEQ multiplex PCR; TCRdb's copy has only in-frame clones and leaves some out. The DNA was the basis for D and trimming; V, J and clone size are from that table. The data contain around 120,000 clones, about 90% of them singletons. J lost 3 bases, V lost 1 base, and 3 bases had no gene match. The CDR3 sequence is 15 residues long. Germline V gene data show CDR1 as MDHEN and CDR2 as SYDVKM. This clone was found once. Sequenced sample: peripheral blood. The V call is TRBV28, the J call TRBJ1-5; TRBD1 matches at 7 bases. This receptor was taken from a woman aged 70-85 years with acute or convalescent COVID-19. Here the CDR3 reads CASSLSGGDNQPQHF. In DNA form, the CDR3 reads TGTGCCAGCAGTTTATCAGGGGGTGACAATCAGCCCCAGCATTTT.